What follows describes a single T cell receptor beta chain. Its antigen is unknown. Cells were stimulated with CMV-infected fibroblast lysates at 10 ug/mL. CD40L/CD69 double-negative CD45RO-high memory CD4+ T cells were collected. Donors had CD4+ T cell counts above 400 cells/uL and were CMV-seropositive. Germline loops: CDR1 SGHRS, CDR2 YFSETQ. V was cut by 3 bases and J by 8 bases, with 11 bases left in between. CDR3 length: 12 amino acids. The entry originates in a study of persistence of HIV-infected CD4 T cells. Study results and limitations: TCR oligoclonality correlated with proviral oligoclonality in the same sorted populations.

This was the immunoSEQ version 4 assay in survey mode. The data were produced by immunoSEQ multiplex PCR, yet TCRdb's version contains in-frame clones alone and is incomplete. The sample records tens of thousands of clones, about four fifths being singletons. The V and J genes are TRBV5-1 and TRBJ1-2, with TRBD1 as a possible D gene (6 bases). The receptor's source is an adult man with HIV who was CMV-seropositive. The specimen comprised CD4+ T cells sorted from PBMCs after roughly 18-hour stimulation, sampled from a patient who received antiretroviral therapy. CDR3 sequence reads: CASSSTGPGYTF. The CDR3, as DNA: TGCGCCAGCAGCTCTACAGGGCCCGGCTACACCTTC.